This T cell receptor beta chain was obtained from a study of T cells in Graves' hyperthyroidism and ophthalmopathy. RNA transcripts served as the template for amplifying TCR beta CDR3 regions. First-round RT-PCR of the TCR CDR3 relied on the HTBI primer set. TCRdb ran MiXCR on the multiplex PCR reads and lists one entry per CDR3 protein. The sample has about 92,000 distinct CDR3 sequences; about 51% are singletons. The study enrolled patients aged 18 to 65 with newly diagnosed hyperthyroidism of under 2 months' duration. Diagnoses rested on clinical symptoms, serum thyroxine and TRAb, thyroid ultrasound and orbital computed tomography. PBMCs were collected from an approximately 9.4 ml volume of fresh peripheral blood. V shed 0 bases and J shed 4 bases, with 12 bases lying between them. The CDR3 consists of 15 residues. CDR1 is LNHNV and CDR2 is YYDKDF in the germline V gene (reference sequence).

Material for sequencing was blood. The chain recombines TRBV15 with TRBJ1-2; no definite D call. The clonotype was recovered from a woman between 40 and 55 years old with Graves' hyperthyroidism. The CDR3 DNA follows: TGTGCCACCAGCAGAGATCGAGGTAGCGGCTATGGCTACACCTTC. Its protein is CATSRDRGSGYGYTF.